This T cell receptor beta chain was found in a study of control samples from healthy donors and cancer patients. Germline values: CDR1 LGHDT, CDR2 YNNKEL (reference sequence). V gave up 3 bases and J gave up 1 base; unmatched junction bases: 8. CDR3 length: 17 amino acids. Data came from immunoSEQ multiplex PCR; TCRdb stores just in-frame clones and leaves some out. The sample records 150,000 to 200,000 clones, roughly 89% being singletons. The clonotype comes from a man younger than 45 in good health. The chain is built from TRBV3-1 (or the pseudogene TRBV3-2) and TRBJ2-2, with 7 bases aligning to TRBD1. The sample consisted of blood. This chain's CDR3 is CASSHMRGGWNTGELFF. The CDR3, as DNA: TGTGCCAGCAGCCATATGAGAGGGGGCTGGAACACCGGGGAGCTGTTTTTT.